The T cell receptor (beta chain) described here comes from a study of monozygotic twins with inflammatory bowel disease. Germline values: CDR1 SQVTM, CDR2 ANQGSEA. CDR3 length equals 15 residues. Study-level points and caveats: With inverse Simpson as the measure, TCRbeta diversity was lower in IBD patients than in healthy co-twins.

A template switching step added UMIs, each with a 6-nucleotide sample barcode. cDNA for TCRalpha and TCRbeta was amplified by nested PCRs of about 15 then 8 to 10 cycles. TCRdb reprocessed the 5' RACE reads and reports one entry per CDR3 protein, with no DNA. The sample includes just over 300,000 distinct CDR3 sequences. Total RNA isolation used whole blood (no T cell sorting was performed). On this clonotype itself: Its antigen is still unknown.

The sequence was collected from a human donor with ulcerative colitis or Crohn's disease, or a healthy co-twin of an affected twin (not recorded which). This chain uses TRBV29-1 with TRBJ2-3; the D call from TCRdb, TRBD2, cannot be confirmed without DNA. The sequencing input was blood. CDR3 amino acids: CSDNGVNPQSDTQYF.